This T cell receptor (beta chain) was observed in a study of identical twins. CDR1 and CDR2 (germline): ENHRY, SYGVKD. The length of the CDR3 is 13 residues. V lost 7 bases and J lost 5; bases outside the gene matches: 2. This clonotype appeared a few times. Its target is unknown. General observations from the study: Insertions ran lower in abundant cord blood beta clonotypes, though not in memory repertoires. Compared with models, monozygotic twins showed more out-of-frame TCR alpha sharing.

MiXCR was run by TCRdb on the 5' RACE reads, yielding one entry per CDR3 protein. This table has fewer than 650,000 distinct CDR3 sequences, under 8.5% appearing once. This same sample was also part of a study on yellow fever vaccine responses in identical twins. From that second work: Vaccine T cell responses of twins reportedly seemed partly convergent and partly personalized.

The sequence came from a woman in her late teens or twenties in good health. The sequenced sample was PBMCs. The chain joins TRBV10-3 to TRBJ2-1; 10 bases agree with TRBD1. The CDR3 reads CAIMGTGDNEQFF. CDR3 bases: TGTGCCATCATGGGGACAGGGGACAATGAGCAGTTCTTC.